The 6 T cell receptor beta chains reported below all come from one sample, sequenced in a study of T cell changes during pregnancy in multiple sclerosis. Using immunoSEQ multiplex PCR, the repertoire was profiled, and TCRdb retains in-frame clones only, with some absent. Here the sample spans roughly 24,000 clones, about 90% being singletons. The source material was CD8+ T cells from peripheral blood mononuclear cells, sampled after pregnancy. These receptor sequences come from a female donor with multiple sclerosis, enrolled in a pregnancy study.

This chain uses TRBV28 with TRBJ2-7; the match to TRBD2 covers 15 bases. The CDR3 has 18 amino acids. Trimming cost V 3 bases and J 4 bases; bases outside gene matches: 10. Looked up from germline, CDR1 is MDHEN and CDR2 is SYDVKM. The DNA for the CDR3 is TGTGCCAGCAGTTTTCCGGGACTAGCGGGAGGTCTATTGTACGAGCAGTACTTC. Protein sequence: CASSFPGLAGGLLYEQYF.

This chain links TRBV16 with TRBJ1-5; 7 bases line up with TRBD1. This CDR3 contains 14 residues. The V and J ends lost 4 bases and 3 bases, in that order; junction bases with no gene match: 3. The germline V gene encodes CDR1 KGHSY and CDR2 FQNENV. This chain's CDR3 is CASSPGTANQPQHF. The CDR3 nucleotides are TGTGCCAGCAGCCCTGGGACAGCCAATCAGCCCCAGCATTTT.

V and J are TRBV21-1 and TRBJ1-5. TRBV21-1 is reported as a pseudogene. The CDR3 has 16 amino acids. CDR3 coding DNA: TGTGCCAGCAGCAAAGACCGGGCCTGGGCGGGTCAGCCCCAGCATTTT. This sequence encodes CASSKDRAWAGQPQHF.

DNA for the CDR3: TGTGCCAGCAGTGCTACCCCGGGACAGGGGCCCAATGAGCAGTTCTTC. It specifies CASSATPGQGPNEQFF. This sequence joins TRBV6-4 and TRBJ2-1; 10 bases map to TRBD1. The germline V gene encodes CDR1 MRHNA and CDR2 SNTAGT. Trimming took 4 bases from V and 6 from J; bases not matched to a gene: 9. The CDR3 is made up of 16 amino acids.

The genes are TRBV5-4 and TRBJ2-7; D may be TRBD2 (6 bases). The CDR3 consists of 16 residues. CDR1 is SGHNT, CDR2 YYREEE, per germline (reference sequence). V lost 0 bases and J lost 2, with 15 bases in between. The DNA of the CDR3 is TGTGCCAGCAGCTTGGTAGGTGCGGGACTCGCCTACGAGCAGTACTTC. Its translation is CASSLVGAGLAYEQYF. Variable domain in full (rest from reference TRBV5-4 and TRBJ2-7): ETGVTQSPTHLIKTRGQQVTLRCSSQSGHNTVSWYQQALGQGPQFIFQYYREEENGRGNFPPRFSGLQFPNYSSELNVNALELDDSALYLCASSLVGAGLAYEQYFGPGTRLTVT.

This clone was seen only once. This rearrangement joins TRBV10-1 to TRBJ2-7; D perhaps matches TRBD1 (6 bases). The V end lost 6 bases, the J end lost 4 bases, and 13 bases lay between the germline ends. The CDR3 sequence is 13 residues long. Germline-derived CDR1 and CDR2 are WNHNN and SYGVQD (reference sequence). CDR3 region: CASRKNREYEQYF. The CDR3 DNA reads as TGCGCCAGCAGAAAAAACAGGGAGTACGAGCAGTACTTC.